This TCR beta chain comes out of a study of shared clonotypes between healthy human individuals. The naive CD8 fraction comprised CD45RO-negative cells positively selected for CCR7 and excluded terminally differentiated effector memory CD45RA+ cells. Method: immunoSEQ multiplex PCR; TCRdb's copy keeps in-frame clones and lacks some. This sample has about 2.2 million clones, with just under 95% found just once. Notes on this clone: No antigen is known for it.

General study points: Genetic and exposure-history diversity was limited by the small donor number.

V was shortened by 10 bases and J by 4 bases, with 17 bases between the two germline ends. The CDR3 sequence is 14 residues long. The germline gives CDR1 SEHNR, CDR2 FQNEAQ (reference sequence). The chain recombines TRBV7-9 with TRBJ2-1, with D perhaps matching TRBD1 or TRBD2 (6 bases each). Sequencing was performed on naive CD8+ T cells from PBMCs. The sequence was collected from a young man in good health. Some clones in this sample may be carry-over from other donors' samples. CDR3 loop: CAIEGGRGYNEQFF. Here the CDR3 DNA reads TGTGCCATTGAGGGGGGCCGTGGGTACAATGAGCAGTTCTTC.